The rows below give T cell receptor beta chains drawn from one sample of a study of T cell changes during pregnancy in multiple sclerosis. Sequencing used immunoSEQ multiplex PCR; TCRdb keeps in-frame clones, though not all of them. The data contain 50,000 to 70,000 clones, roughly 90% of them singletons. This sample comprised peripheral blood, obtained in the second trimester of pregnancy. These receptors were taken from a female donor with multiple sclerosis, enrolled in a pregnancy study. The CDR3 runs from the conserved cysteine through the conserved F or W. The order of the fields is clone size, J gene, V gene, D gene, CDR3 DNA, CDR3 protein. The D gene is left open where the match is weak. Not all rows give a size; the values are once, few, many and, for expanded clones, a class.

clone size: NA; J gene: TRBJ2-7; V gene: TRBV6-5; D gene: NA; CDR3 DNA: TGTGCCAGCAGTTACGGCCAGGCAACCTACGAGCAGTACTTC; CDR3 protein: CASSYGQATYEQYF
clone size: NA; J gene: TRBJ2-7; V gene: TRBV5-5; D gene: NA; CDR3 DNA: TGTGCCAGCAGCTTGGAGGGCGGTCTAGCCCCCTACGAGCAGTACTTC; CDR3 protein: CASSLEGGLAPYEQYF
clone size: NA; J gene: TRBJ1-2; V gene: TRBV29-1; D gene: TRBD1; CDR3 DNA: TGCAGCGTTGAAAATTTCGGGACAGGGGGCGCGAGCTATGGCTACACCTTC; CDR3 protein: CSVENFGTGGASYGYTF
clone size: NA; J gene: TRBJ2-2; V gene: TRBV4-2; D gene: TRBD2; CDR3 DNA: TGTGCCAGCAGCCAAGAAGCTAGCGGGAGGGCCCACACCGGGGAGCTGTTTTTT; CDR3 protein: CASSQEASGRAHTGELFF
clone size: NA; J gene: TRBJ2-7; V gene: TRBV19; D gene: TRBD1; CDR3 DNA: TGTGCCAGTAGTCCAAGGGGACAGGCATCCTACGAGCAGTACTTC; CDR3 protein: CASSPRGQASYEQYF
clone size: NA; J gene: TRBJ2-3; V gene: TRBV5-1; D gene: NA; CDR3 DNA: TGCGCCAGCAGCTTGGAGGGGCGGTTGTTTAGCACAGATACGCAGTATTTT; CDR3 protein: CASSLEGRLFSTDTQYF
clone size: NA; J gene: TRBJ2-5; V gene: TRBV5-4; D gene: NA; CDR3 DNA: TGTGCCAGCAGCTTGGTCGAGTACCGGGAACGCGTGGCAGAGACCCAGTACTTC; CDR3 protein: CASSLVEYRERVAETQYF
clone size: NA; J gene: TRBJ2-2; V gene: TRBV19; D gene: NA; CDR3 DNA: TGTGCCAGTAGTATCCGGGAGAGGGACACCGGGGAGCTGTTTTTT; CDR3 protein: CASSIRERDTGELFF
clone size: NA; J gene: TRBJ2-3; V gene: TRBV5-6; D gene: NA; CDR3 DNA: TGTGCCAGCAGCCTGAGGGGAGGTAGCACAGATACGCAGTATTTT; CDR3 protein: CASSLRGGSTDTQYF
clone size: NA; J gene: TRBJ1-2; V gene: TRBV5-6; D gene: NA; CDR3 DNA: TGTGCCAGCAGCTTGGTGTCAGCTGAGGACTATGGCTACACCTTC; CDR3 protein: CASSLVSAEDYGYTF
clone size: once; J gene: TRBJ2-5; V gene: TRBV18; D gene: TRBD1; CDR3 DNA: TGTGCCAGCTCAGCTCGACGACAGGGGGCTCCTGTAGGGACCCAGTACTTC; CDR3 protein: CASSARRQGAPVGTQYF
clone size: NA; J gene: TRBJ2-4; V gene: TRBV9; D gene: TRBD1; CDR3 DNA: TGTGCCAGCAGCGTGAGGGACAGACGAGATAACATTCAGTACTTC; CDR3 protein: CASSVRDRRDNIQYF
clone size: NA; J gene: TRBJ2-7; V gene: TRBV27; D gene: TRBD1; CDR3 DNA: TGTGCCAGCAGCCGTGACAGGGGAGGCTACGAGCAGTACTTC; CDR3 protein: CASSRDRGGYEQYF
clone size: once; J gene: TRBJ2-7; V gene: TRBV7-9; D gene: NA; CDR3 DNA: TGTGCCAGTGCGGATAGCGCCTACGAGCAGTACTTC; CDR3 protein: CASADSAYEQYF
clone size: NA; J gene: TRBJ2-7; V gene: TRBV9; D gene: NA; CDR3 DNA: TGTGCCAGCAGCGTAAGCCCGAAAGAATCCGAGCAGTACTTC; CDR3 protein: CASSVSPKESEQYF